A selection of T cell receptor beta chains follows, all from one sample in a study of shared clonotypes between healthy human individuals. Data came from immunoSEQ multiplex PCR; TCRdb stores just in-frame clones and leaves some out. The sample carries 2 million to 3 million clones, 90% to 95% recorded once. What was sequenced was naive CD4+ T cells sorted from blood. The receptors originated from a man aged 18-30 years in good health. Both conserved end residues are part of each CDR3. Fields, in order: J gene, V gene, clone size, D gene, CDR3 protein, CDR3 DNA. The D gene is left open where the match is weak. The size entry is marked missing in some rows and otherwise reads once, few, many or a size class.

>TRBJ2-7|TRBV19|.|.
CASRRTGTMVDEQYF
TGTGCCAGTAGACGGACCGGCACCATGGTCGACGAGCAGTACTTC
>TRBJ2-5|TRBV2|.|.
CASSEQGTGETQYF
TGTGCCAGCAGTGAACAGGGGACCGGAGAGACCCAGTACTTC
>TRBJ2-4|TRBV6-5|.|TRBD2
CASSPGLAGQNIQYF
TGTGCCAGCAGCCCGGGACTAGCGGGACAAAACATTCAGTACTTC
>TRBJ2-2|TRBV19|.|.
CASTYSRQPYTGELFF
TGTGCCAGTACCTATAGTCGACAGCCGTACACCGGGGAGCTGTTTTTT
>TRBJ2-7|TRBV18|.|.
CASSPRQVDVYEQYF
TGTGCCAGCTCACCACGACAGGTCGATGTCTACGAGCAGTACTTC
>TRBJ1-3|TRBV11-2|.|.
CASSLVWAPGNTIYF
TGTGCCAGCAGCTTAGTGTGGGCCCCTGGAAACACCATATATTTT
>TRBJ2-4|TRBV7-2|.|.
CASSTVAQIAKNIQYF
TGTGCCAGCAGCACGGTCGCCCAAATAGCCAAAAACATTCAGTACTTC
>TRBJ1-5|TRBV30|.|.
CAWAMGAAQPQHF
TGTGCCTGGGCGATGGGGGCCGCCCAGCCCCAGCATTTT
>TRBJ2-7|TRBV7-8|.|.
CASSQARGSSYEQYF
TGTGCCAGCAGCCAAGCCAGGGGCAGCTCCTACGAGCAGTACTTC
>TRBJ1-5|TRBV19|.|TRBD1
CASSIGTGGNQPQHF
TGTGCCAGTAGTATCGGGACAGGGGGCAATCAGCCCCAGCATTTT
>TRBJ2-3|TRBV20-1|.|TRBD1
CSANRGDTQYF
TGCAGTGCAAACAGGGGAGATACGCAGTATTTT
>TRBJ2-1|TRBV6-5|.|TRBD2
CASSYGLAGKGEQFF
TGTGCCAGCAGTTACGGACTAGCGGGAAAGGGTGAGCAGTTCTTC
>TRBJ2-4|TRBV7-8|.|.
CASSLDQGLAKNIQYF
TGTGCCAGCAGCTTAGATCAGGGTCTAGCCAAAAACATTCAGTACTTC
>TRBJ2-6|TRBV4-2|.|.
CASSPESAGANVLTF
TGTGCCAGCAGCCCGGAGTCTGCTGGGGCCAACGTCCTGACTTTC
>TRBJ1-2|TRBV11-2|.|TRBD1
CASSAGQLYGYTF
TGTGCCAGCAGCGCGGGACAGCTCTATGGCTACACCTTC
>TRBJ1-6|TRBV7-9|.|.
CASSSHRAYNSPLHF
TGTGCCAGCAGCTCGCACAGGGCCTATAATTCACCCCTCCACTTT
>TRBJ2-3|TRBV9|.|TRBD2
CASSGTGTSISTDTQYF
TGTGCCAGCAGCGGGACCGGGACTAGCATAAGCACAGATACGCAGTATTTT
>TRBJ1-2|TRBV27|.|TRBD1
CASSLGTGLGYTF
TGTGCCAGCAGTTTAGGGACAGGGCTCGGCTACACCTTC
>TRBJ2-1|TRBV19|.|TRBD2
CASSRSSGGGYNEQFF
TGTGCCAGTAGTAGGTCTAGCGGGGGGGGTTACAATGAGCAGTTCTTC
>TRBJ2-7|TRBV7-2|.|.
CASSLAQGPYEQYF
TGTGCCAGCAGCTTAGCACAGGGCCCCTACGAGCAGTACTTC
>TRBJ2-7|TRBV6-4|.|.
CASSDSVFNPSYEQYF
TGTGCCAGCAGTGACTCAGTTTTTAATCCCTCCTACGAGCAGTACTTC
>TRBJ1-1|TRBV18|.|TRBD1
CASSPISGTGVGSTEAFF
TGTGCCAGCTCACCAATTTCCGGGACAGGGGTTGGAAGCACTGAAGCTTTCTTT
>TRBJ2-7|TRBV28|once|.
CASSLSHRGYEQYF
TGTGCCAGCAGTTTATCCCACAGAGGCTACGAGCAGTACTTC
>TRBJ1-2|TRBV6-1|.|.
CASSEGRYGYTF
TGTGCCAGCAGTGAAGGGCGGTATGGCTACACCTTC
>TRBJ1-2|TRBV9|once|TRBD1
CASSVGQGAINYGYTF
TGTGCCAGCAGCGTCGGACAGGGGGCCATCAACTATGGCTACACCTTC
>TRBJ2-7|TRBV5-1|.|TRBD2
CASSPDSGGEQYF
TGCGCCAGCAGCCCCGATTCGGGGGGCGAGCAGTACTTC
>TRBJ1-2|TRBV5-1|.|TRBD1
CASSSLGDRDRHFYGYTF
TGCGCCAGCAGCTCCCTCGGGGACAGAGACCGTCATTTTTATGGCTACACCTTC